The next 14 T cell receptor beta chains were all read from a single sample in a study of CD8 T cells in ankylosing spondylitis. Findings and limits, study-wide: Typical of ankylosing spondylitis blood, it appeared, was a TCR beta motif of under 10 highly homologous variants.

No antigen has been assigned to these receptors. MiXCR was run by TCRdb on the 5' RACE reads, yielding one entry per CDR3 protein. In the table there are about 500,000 distinct CDR3 sequences, approximately 5.3% of which are singletons. The sample taken for sequencing was blood, either unsorted or a sorted T cell fraction (not recorded which). The receptors originated from a male donor with ankylosing spondylitis.

This clonotype was counted a few times. The chain links TRBV20-1 to TRBJ2-3, with a weak D call TRBD2 (6 bases). The CDR3 loop spans 12 amino acids. Trimming left V 5 bases short and J 4 bases short, with 10 bases between. Germline values: CDR1 DFQATT, CDR2 SNEGSKA (reference sequence). CDR3 in DNA: TGCAGTGCTCCGCGGGATGCAGATACGCAGTATTTT. Residues: CSAPRDADTQYF.

This clonotype was detected ten times or more. The chain recombines TRBV7-9 with TRBJ2-7; a possible D gene is TRBD1 (7 bases). The CDR3 loop spans 14 amino acids. The V end lost 6 bases, the J end lost 3 bases, and 15 bases lay between the germline ends. Germline loops: CDR1 SEHNR, CDR2 FQNEAQ (reference sequence). CDR3 residues: CASSSTRGHYEQYF. The CDR3 DNA is TGTGCCAGCAGTTCGACTAGGGGGCACTACGAGCAGTACTTC.

This clonotype was found many times. This chain connects TRBV12-3 or TRBV12-4 to TRBJ1-2; 7 nucleotides match TRBD1. The CDR3 is 13 residues long. The trim removed 6 bases at V and 5 bases at J, leaving 6 bases unmatched. Here the CDR3 DNA reads TGTGCCAGCAGACTGGACAGGCGGTATGGCTACACCTTC. Translated: CASRLDRRYGYTF.

The sample holds many counts of this clonotype. The V gene is TRBV9, the J gene TRBJ2-3, with 8 bases that match TRBD2. In germline, CDR1 is SGDLS, CDR2 YYNGEE. The ends lost 0 bases at V and 2 bases at J; junction bases unmatched: 8. This CDR3 comprises 17 residues. The CDR3 protein is CASSVASAGGPTDTQYF. The DNA for the CDR3 is TGTGCCAGCAGCGTAGCTTCTGCGGGGGGCCCCACAGATACGCAGTATTTT.

In its sample, this clonotype was seen many times. J is TRBJ1-1 and V is TRBV6-1; D is uncertain. Germline values: CDR1 MNHNS, CDR2 SASEGT. Deletions cut 0 bases from V and 3 bases from J, with 11 bases between. This CDR3 spans 15 amino acids. The DNA of the CDR3 is TGTGCCAGCAGTGAAGCTCCGATCCGATACACTGAAGCTTTCTTT. Translating gives CASSEAPIRYTEAFF.

V gene TRBV27 combines with J gene TRBJ2-7, with 8 bases matching TRBD1. The germline gives CDR1 MNHEY, CDR2 SMNVEV (reference sequence). The CDR3 totals 13 residues. Losses at the gene ends were 10 bases for V and 2 bases for J; bases not matched to a gene: 7. The CDR3 is CANRRDRTYEQYF. The CDR3 coding sequence is TGTGCCAACCGACGGGACAGGACCTACGAGCAGTACTTC.

This clonotype was counted at least ten times. J is TRBJ1-1 and V is TRBV7-2; D not certain. Germline V gives CDR1 SGHTA, CDR2 FQGNSA. V lost 1 base and J lost 1, with 13 bases in between. The CDR3 contains 16 residues. The CDR3 protein is CASSLGGAGSNTEAFF. The CDR3, as DNA: TGTGCCAGCAGCTTAGGGGGTGCTGGGTCGAACACTGAAGCTTTCTTT.

In its sample, this clonotype was seen many times. The CDR3 region is CASSSSPGRGYTF. As DNA, the CDR3 is TGTGCCAGCAGCTCTAGCCCAGGTCGGGGCTACACCTTC. The rearrangement joins TRBV12-3 or TRBV12-4 to TRBJ1-2; D ambiguous. Trimming removed 6 bases from V and 8 bases from J, with 16 bases in between. The CDR3 runs to 13 residues.

This chain links TRBV20-1 with TRBJ2-1; D possibly corresponds to TRBD2 (5 bases). Per the germline V gene, CDR1 is DFQATT and CDR2 is SNEGSKA (reference sequence). This CDR3 has 14 residues. CDR3 loop: CIASLAADYNEQFF. The CDR3 DNA sequence: TGCATCGCGAGCCTGGCAGCGGACTACAATGAGCAGTTCTTC.

This clonotype occurred many times. The chain recombines TRBV5-6 with TRBJ1-1, with D possibly TRBD1 on 6 matching bases. Germline values: CDR1 SGHDT, CDR2 YYEEEE. Trimming took off 6 bases at V and 6 bases at J, with 9 bases between the two ends. CDR3 length equals 11 residues. The CDR3 DNA is TGTGCCAGCAAACAGGGACCTGAAGCTTTCTTT. It codes for CASKQGPEAFF. The entire variable domain, with the rest obtained from reference TRBV5-6 and TRBJ1-1, is as follows: DAGVTQSPTHLIKTRGQQVTLRCSPKSGHDTVSWYQQALGQGPQFIFQYYEEEERQRGNFPDRFSGHQFPNYSSELNVNALLLGDSALYLCASKQGPEAFFGQGTRLTVV.

This clonotype was picked up many times. The chain employs TRBV28 and TRBJ2-3; D might be TRBD2 (7 bases). V lost 4 bases to trimming and J lost 0 bases, with 17 bases between them. The germline V gene has CDR1 MDHEN and CDR2 SYDVKM. The CDR3 runs to 17 residues. The CDR3 nucleotides read TGTGCCAGCAGTTGGGGGGGCAGAGGGCCCAGCACAGATACGCAGTATTTT. Amino acids: CASSWGGRGPSTDTQYF.

This clonotype was found many times. V and J are TRBV7-8 and TRBJ1-1; maybe TRBD1 (5 bases). Trimming shortened V by 1 base and J by 1 base, and 10 bases separated the two germline ends. CDR3 length equals 15 residues. Germline assignment: CDR1 SGHVS and CDR2 FQNEAQ. CDR3 sequence (DNA): TGTGCCAGCAGCTTAGGTGCAGGGTGGAACACTGAAGCTTTCTTT. It yields the protein CASSLGAGWNTEAFF.

The chain has TRBV9 and TRBJ1-4; D perhaps matches TRBD1 (5 bases). V shed 2 bases and J shed 4 bases, with 15 bases lying between them. CDR1 is SGDLS, CDR2 YYNGEE, per germline. This CDR3 comprises 16 residues. CDR3 nucleotide sequence: TGTGCCAGCAGCGTCAACCCAGGGACGGTTAATGAAAAACTGTTTTTT. This gives the protein CASSVNPGTVNEKLFF. The full variable domain, completed using reference TRBV9 and TRBJ1-4, is DSGVTQTPKHLITATGQRVTLRCSPRSGDLSVYWYQQSLDQGLQFLIQYYNGEERAKGNILERFSAQQFPDLHSELNLSSLELGDSALYFCASSVNPGTVNEKLFFGSGTQLSVL.

The chain has TRBV29-1 and TRBJ2-5, with no clear D. The CDR3 consists of 15 residues. The V end was cut by 0 bases, the J end by 5 bases, with 16 bases between. The germline V gene has CDR1 SQVTM and CDR2 ANQGSEA. The DNA of the CDR3 is TGCAGCGTTGAAGATCAGGTCAGGCGCCCGGAGACCCAGTACTTC. It yields the protein CSVEDQVRRPETQYF.